One sample yielded the 2 T cell receptor beta chains listed below, sequenced in a study of cytomegalovirus exposure and HLA in healthy donors. Vbeta (60) and Jbeta (13) primers were used in the PCR. The table came from immunoSEQ multiplex PCR; TCRdb's copy has only in-frame clones and leaves some out. This sample carries some 120,000 clones, less than 85% of them seen once, and the ten largest clones take roughly 1.2%. The sample consisted of PBMCs. These receptors all stem from a female donor in good health and CMV-seronegative.

This chain joins TRBV13 and TRBJ1-3; D possibly corresponds to TRBD1 (5 bases). Trimming left V 2 bases short and J 0 bases short, with 8 bases between. Per germline, CDR1 PRHDT and CDR2 FYEKMQ (reference sequence). This CDR3 spans 15 amino acids. This chain's CDR3 is CASSLWGGSGNTIYF. CDR3 bases: TGTGCCAGCAGCTTATGGGGGGGCTCTGGAAACACCATATATTTT.

This clone has just one count. This rearrangement joins TRBV27 to TRBJ1-5; D perhaps matches TRBD1 (5 bases). Germline-derived CDR1 and CDR2 are MNHEY and SMNVEV (reference sequence). The CDR3 runs 15 residues. V was trimmed by 3 bases and J by 1 base, leaving 10 bases between them. CDR3 residues: CASSFRGLSNQPQHF. The CDR3 DNA is TGTGCCAGCAGTTTTCGGGGGTTAAGCAATCAGCCCCAGCATTTT.